The 18 T cell receptor beta chains given below trace back to one sample, sequenced in a study of T cell responses to AZD1222 COVID-19 vaccine. Method: immunoSEQ multiplex PCR; TCRdb's copy keeps in-frame clones and lacks some. Among tens of thousands of clones listed, around 93% were seen once. This specimen consisted of peripheral blood, obtained 28 days after the second AZD1222 dose. These receptor sequences come from an adult who received the AZD1222 COVID-19 vaccine.

The rearrangement links TRBV30 to TRBJ1-2; 11 bases align to TRBD1. After removal of 4 bases from V and 8 bases from J, the junction contained 6 bases not matched to a gene. Germline assignment: CDR1 GTSNPN and CDR2 SVGIG (reference sequence). The CDR3 extends over 13 amino acids. CDR3 residues: CAWITDRGQGYTF. CDR3 sequence (DNA): TGTGCCTGGATTACGGACAGGGGGCAGGGCTACACCTTC. Combining the CDR3 with reference TRBV30 and TRBJ1-2 gives the whole variable domain SQTIHQWPATLVQPVGSPLSLECTVEGTSNPNLYWYRQAAGRGLQLLFYSVGIGQISSEVPQNLSASRPQDRQFILSSKKLLLSDSGFYLCAWITDRGQGYTFGSGTRLTVV.

The chain is built from TRBV27 and TRBJ2-1; 8 nucleotides match TRBD2. CDR1 and CDR2 (germline): MNHEY, SMNVEV (reference sequence). V was pared by 5 bases and J by 2 bases, with 5 bases of the junction left unmatched. This CDR3 is built from 15 residues. The chain's CDR3 is CASSNPGLAYNEQFF. The CDR3 region has the DNA TGTGCCAGCAGTAACCCGGGACTAGCCTACAATGAGCAGTTCTTC.

The rearrangement joins TRBV28 to TRBJ1-3; TRBD1 agrees at 9 bases. The CDR3 has 15 residues. Unmatched junction bases numbered 1, after V lost 2 bases and J lost 2 bases. The germline CDR1 and CDR2 sequences are MDHEN and SYDVKM. The CDR3 DNA is TGTGCCAGCAGTTTAGGGACAGGGACTGGAAACACCATATATTTT. Protein sequence: CASSLGTGTGNTIYF.

CDR3 in amino acids: CASSESWVYGYTF. DNA of the CDR3: TGCGCCAGCAGTGAGTCCTGGGTTTATGGCTACACCTTC. The V call is TRBV10-2, the J call TRBJ1-2; no definite D call. The V gene's germline CDR1 is WSHSY and CDR2 SAAADI. The CDR3 is 13 residues long. V was cut by 0 bases and J by 5 bases, with 7 bases left in between.

Only one count was recorded for this clone. The gene calls are TRBV7-9 and TRBJ1-2; 7 bases line up with TRBD1. The V segment lost 4 bases and the J segment 3 bases; nucleotides outside the gene matches: 2. This CDR3 spans 13 amino acids. Per germline, CDR1 SEHNR and CDR2 FQNEAQ (reference sequence). DNA of the CDR3: TGTGCCAGCAGCTCAGGGGGGGACTATGGCTACACCTTC. This encodes CASSSGGDYGYTF.

About this clone itself: Additional DNA sequences in this sample encode the identical CDR3. The V gene is TRBV2, the J gene TRBJ1-5; 8 positions match TRBD1. Germline V gene sequence: CDR1 SNHLY, CDR2 FYNNEI. The CDR3 is 14 amino acids. V lost 4 bases, J lost 4 bases, and 3 bases stayed unmatched. CDR3 residues: CASSGTGGNQPQHF. The CDR3 DNA follows: TGTGCCAGCAGTGGTACAGGGGGGAATCAGCCCCAGCATTTT.

This clone was detected once. V is TRBV19 and J is TRBJ2-3; 12 bases are a match to TRBD2. Unmatched junction bases numbered 6, after V lost 5 bases and J lost 3 bases. Germline CDR1 is LNHDA and CDR2 is SQIVND (reference sequence). CDR3 length equals 16 residues. CDR3 protein: CASSAGLAGLTDTQYF. CDR3 sequence (DNA): TGTGCCAGTAGTGCAGGACTAGCGGGATTAACAGATACGCAGTATTTT. The variable domain in full, completed from reference TRBV19 and TRBJ2-3, reads DGGITQSPKYLFRKEGQNVTLSCEQNLNHDAMYWYRQDPGQGLRLIYYSQIVNDFQKGDIAEGYSVSREKKESFPLTVTSAQKNPTAFYLCASSAGLAGLTDTQYFGPGTRLTVL.

The chain uses TRBV27 and TRBJ1-1; possible D gene TRBD1, 5 bases. Per the germline V gene, CDR1 is MNHEY and CDR2 is SMNVEV (reference sequence). This CDR3 is built from 13 residues. V lost 5 bases and J lost 4, with 11 bases in between. The CDR3 region is CASSKPGGTEAFF. CDR3 DNA sequence: TGTGCCAGCAGTAAGCCTGGGGGCACTGAAGCTTTCTTT.

The rearrangement links TRBV29-1 to TRBJ2-1, with 9 bases lining up with TRBD2. The CDR3 consists of 13 residues. The germline gives CDR1 SQVTM, CDR2 ANQGSEA. V was clipped by 6 bases and J by 4 bases; unmatched bases: 4. Here the CDR3 DNA reads TGCAGCGTATCTAGCGGGGCTTACAATGAGCAGTTCTTC. Protein product: CSVSSGAYNEQFF.

A single count supports this clone. The J gene is TRBJ1-1, the V gene TRBV19; D is ambiguous. The V gene's germline CDR1 is LNHDA and CDR2 SQIVND (reference sequence). CDR3 length: 13 amino acids. The V gene lost 3 bases and the J gene lost 1 base, with 6 bases spanning the gap. The CDR3 nucleotides are TGTGCCAGTAGTATTTACAAGAACACTGAAGCTTTCTTT. Encoded protein: CASSIYKNTEAFF.

V gene TRBV6-5 combines with J gene TRBJ1-2; D may be TRBD1 (5 bases). There are 13 residues in the CDR3. V lost 5 bases, J lost 1 base, and 8 bases lay in between. CDR1 is MNHEY and CDR2 is SVGAGI in the germline V gene. The CDR3 DNA follows: TGTGCCAGCAGTAACCAGGGTAACTATGGCTACACCTTC. Its protein product is CASSNQGNYGYTF.

This rearrangement joins TRBV28 to TRBJ1-2, with 7 bases lining up with TRBD1. There are 14 residues in the CDR3. J was trimmed by 3 bases and V by 3 bases; bases with no gene match: 4. The germline gives CDR1 MDHEN, CDR2 SYDVKM. The CDR3 DNA sequence: TGTGCCAGCAGTTTCTGGACAGGTCACTATGGCTACACCTTC. Translation gives CASSFWTGHYGYTF.

The genes are TRBV14 and TRBJ2-2; D call uncertain. The CDR3 has 16 residues. Deletions cut 0 bases from V and 4 bases from J, with 12 bases between. Germline V CDR1 and CDR2: SGHDN, FVKESK. The CDR3 reads CASSQDDRYSTGELFF. As DNA, the CDR3 is TGTGCCAGCAGCCAAGACGACCGTTATTCCACCGGGGAGCTGTTTTTT.

The chain joins TRBV7-6 to TRBJ2-1; a possible D gene is TRBD2 (6 bases). Germline CDR1 is SGHVS and CDR2 is FNYEAQ. The CDR3 runs to 17 residues. The ends were cut back, 5 bases at V and 4 bases at J, with 21 bases in the middle. The CDR3 is CASSQVGGTGGYNEQFF. The CDR3 nucleotides read TGTGCCAGCAGCCAAGTTGGAGGGACTGGGGGATACAATGAGCAGTTCTTC.

V gene TRBV5-1 combines with J gene TRBJ1-2, with TRBD1 as a possible D gene (5 bases). V was trimmed by 8 bases and J by 5 bases, leaving 16 bases between them. The CDR3 is made up of 13 amino acids. Germline V lookup: CDR1 SGHRS, CDR2 YFSETQ. This CDR3 reads CASSDREFYGYTF. The CDR3 DNA is TGCGCCAGTTCCGACAGAGAGTTTTATGGCTACACCTTC.

The rearrangement links TRBV19 to TRBJ2-7, with D perhaps matching TRBD2 (6 bases). V lost 3 bases to trimming and J lost 3 bases, with 12 bases between them. Germline V CDR1 and CDR2: LNHDA, SQIVND (reference sequence). CDR3 length: 14 amino acids. The CDR3 sequence: CASSMYGSHYEQYF. The CDR3 DNA reads as TGTGCCAGTAGTATGTACGGGAGTCACTACGAGCAGTACTTC.

This clone has more than one count but fewer than ten. The chain joins TRBV29-1 to TRBJ2-1; 9 nucleotides line up with TRBD1. In germline, CDR1 is SQVTM, CDR2 ANQGSEA. This CDR3 has 14 amino acids. Unmatched junction bases numbered 11, after V lost 6 bases and J lost 8 bases. The CDR3 coding sequence is TGCAGCGTAAGACCCGGGACAGGGTACCATGAGCAGTTCTTC. It translates to CSVRPGTGYHEQFF.

The J gene is TRBJ1-6, the V gene TRBV28; possible D gene TRBD1, 6 bases. Germline loops: CDR1 MDHEN, CDR2 SYDVKM. The CDR3 totals 16 residues. Trimming pared 2 bases from V and 6 bases from J, leaving 14 bases between. DNA for the CDR3: TGTGCCAGCAGTTTAACGGGGGCAGGGCCTAATTCACCCCTCCACTTT. Translating it yields CASSLTGAGPNSPLHF.